Below, 26 T cell receptor beta chains from the same sample are listed, as sequenced in a study of T-cell reconstitution after alpha-beta-depleted transplantation in children. A TCRbeta library incorporating unique molecular identifiers was prepared. TCRdb re-called the PCR reads through MiXCR, storing one row per CDR3 protein. This sample has a few hundred thousand distinct CDR3 sequences, with roughly 13% found just once. The sample consisted of PBMCs, mostly from graft donor cells, taken 360 days after TCRalphabeta/CD19-depleted stem cell transplant. The receptor source for this set is a male patient aged 5 to 17 who had a stem cell transplant for acute myeloid leukemia, so the T cells may come from the graft donor.

CDR3 DNA sequence: TGTGCCAGCAGCCAGGGTGAGACGCTCTTGAACACTGAAGCTTTCTTT. Translation: CASSQGETLLNTEAFF. The V gene is TRBV14, the J gene TRBJ1-1; D not certain. The length of the CDR3 is 16 residues. The V and J ends lost 3 bases and 0 bases respectively, with 14 bases between them. Germline V gene lookup returns CDR1 SGHDN and CDR2 FVKESK.

This sequence joins TRBV20-1 and TRBJ2-4; 9 bases align to TRBD1. The CDR3 length is 13 residues. Looked up from germline, CDR1 is DFQATT and CDR2 is SNEGSKA (reference sequence). V was pared by 4 bases and J by 8 bases, with 6 bases of the junction left unmatched. CDR3 sequence (DNA): TGCAGTGCTACCGACAGGGGGGAACACATTCAGTACTTC. This translates into CSATDRGEHIQYF.

This clonotype occurred many times. The CDR3 sequence is CSAREARSSYNEQFF. Here the CDR3 DNA reads TGCAGTGCTAGAGAAGCGAGGAGCTCCTACAATGAGCAGTTCTTC. This chain joins TRBV20-1 and TRBJ2-1; no clear D. CDR3 length: 15 residues. Germline assignment: CDR1 DFQATT and CDR2 SNEGSKA (reference sequence). Trimming shortened V by 0 bases and J by 0 bases, and 9 bases separated the two germline ends.

This clonotype occurred a few times. The chain joins TRBV12-3 or TRBV12-4 to TRBJ2-3, with TRBD2 matching 10 bases. The CDR3 runs 15 residues. J gave up 4 bases and V 4 bases, and 5 bases lay outside the gene matches. The CDR3 loop is CASSYQAGGPDTQYF. The CDR3, as DNA: TGTGCCAGCAGTTACCAAGCGGGAGGGCCAGATACGCAGTATTTT.

The V gene is TRBV4-2, the J gene TRBJ1-1; 10 bases fit TRBD1. V gave up 0 bases and J gave up 0 bases; unmatched junction bases: 7. This CDR3 is 18 amino acids long. Germline lookup yields CDR1 LGHNA and CDR2 YNFKEQ. CDR3 protein: CASSQDPGTGALNTEAFF. CDR3 bases: TGTGCCAGCAGCCAAGATCCGGGGACAGGGGCCTTGAACACTGAAGCTTTCTTT.

The chain joins TRBV7-3 to TRBJ2-2; TRBD1 agrees at 9 bases. J lost 6 bases, V lost 7 bases, and 15 bases had no gene match. The germline CDR1 and CDR2 sequences are SGHTA and FQGTGA. The CDR3 consists of 17 residues. The CDR3 region is CASTVTGGAWRAGELFF. The CDR3 DNA follows: TGTGCCAGCACCGTCACAGGGGGCGCTTGGAGGGCCGGGGAGCTGTTTTTT. The variable domain in full, completed from reference TRBV7-3 and TRBJ2-2, reads GAGVSQTPSNKVTEKGKYVELRCDPISGHTALYWYRQSLGQGPEFLIYFQGTGAADDSGLPNDRFFAVRPEGSVSTLKIQRTERGDSAVYLCASTVTGGAWRAGELFFGEGSRLTVL.

This clonotype was seen only a few times. The chain combines TRBV12-3 or TRBV12-4 with TRBJ2-1; 10 bases fit TRBD2. This CDR3 has 18 residues. Trimming took 2 bases from V and 10 from J; bases not matched to a gene: 17. CDR3 residues: CASSLKFILASGSREQFF. DNA of the CDR3: TGTGCCAGCAGTTTAAAGTTTATTTTGGCTAGCGGGAGTCGAGAGCAGTTCTTC.

The rearrangement joins TRBV6-2 or TRBV6-3 to TRBJ2-1, with 8 nucleotides matching TRBD2. This CDR3 region has 14 residues. With V trimmed by 5 bases and J by 8 bases, 8 bases remained unmatched. Germline V CDR1 and CDR2: MNHEY, SVGEGT. The CDR3 loop is CASSARLAPHEQFF. The CDR3 DNA sequence: TGTGCCAGCAGTGCCAGACTAGCGCCACATGAGCAGTTCTTC.

The rearrangement uses TRBV9 and TRBJ1-5; D might be TRBD1 (5 bases). V lost 1 base, J lost 5 bases, and 10 bases lay in between. The CDR3 length is 14 residues. The germline gives CDR1 SGDLS, CDR2 YYNGEE. Written as DNA, the CDR3 is TGTGCCAGCAGCGTAACGACAGACCATCAGCCCCAGCATTTT. It yields the protein CASSVTTDHQPQHF.

CDR3 amino acids: CSAPRVNEQFF. In nucleotides, the CDR3 is TGCAGCGCGCCTCGGGTCAATGAGCAGTTCTTC. The rearrangement links TRBV29-1 to TRBJ2-1; D remains ambiguous. The V gene's germline CDR1 is SQVTM and CDR2 ANQGSEA. Trimming removed 7 bases at V and 6 bases at J, with 10 bases between. The CDR3 totals 11 residues.

This rearrangement joins TRBV4-3 to TRBJ2-7, with TRBD1 as a possible D gene (5 bases). The CDR3 contains 15 residues. V was clipped by 0 bases and J by 0 bases, with 9 bases between them. CDR1 is LGHNA, CDR2 YSLEER, per germline. CDR3: CASSQDQGGSYEQYF. In DNA form, the CDR3 reads TGCGCCAGCAGCCAAGATCAGGGTGGCTCCTACGAGCAGTACTTC.

This clonotype was detected only a few times. The chain is built from TRBV27 and TRBJ2-7, with D maybe TRBD2 (5 bases). Germline V gene data show CDR1 as MNHEY and CDR2 as SMNVEV (reference sequence). Trimming pared 2 bases from V and 2 bases from J, leaving 10 bases between. This CDR3 contains 14 residues. Here the CDR3 reads CASSLAGVAYEQYF. CDR3 DNA sequence: TGTGCCAGCAGTTTAGCCGGGGTAGCCTACGAGCAGTACTTC.

The chain uses TRBV9 and TRBJ1-6; D not certain. Germline V gene lookup returns CDR1 SGDLS and CDR2 YYNGEE. CDR3 length: 17 amino acids. V dropped 2 bases and J dropped 0 bases, with 12 bases sitting between them. CDR3: CASSVGLVNSYNSPLHF. The CDR3 DNA sequence: TGTGCCAGCAGCGTTGGGCTGGTTAACTCCTATAATTCACCCCTCCACTTT.

V usage is TRBV7-6 and J usage is TRBJ1-5; D possibly corresponds to TRBD1 (6 bases). Between the trimmed V and J ends, which lost 2 bases and 4 bases, there was a span of 9 bases. Germline V gene data show CDR1 as SGHVS and CDR2 as FNYEAQ. The CDR3 length is 14 residues. The CDR3 DNA reads TGTGCCAGCAGCTTAATAGGGGGGAATCAGCCCCAGCATTTT. Amino acids: CASSLIGGNQPQHF.

The CDR3 DNA follows: TGCAGCGTTGAAGCGGGCCGCTGGGGGGAGGGTTTCCCCTACGAGCAGTACTTC. It codes for CSVEAGRWGEGFPYEQYF. The chain couples TRBV29-1 to TRBJ2-7; 7 bases are a match to TRBD2. The CDR3 extends over 18 amino acids. J was trimmed by 2 bases and V by 1 base; bases with no gene match: 17. Germline CDR1 SQVTM, CDR2 ANQGSEA.

This clonotype came up a few times. This chain connects TRBV28 to TRBJ2-4; 9 bases fit TRBD1. From germline, CDR1 is MDHEN and CDR2 SYDVKM. After removal of 4 bases from V and 1 base from J, the junction contained 8 bases not matched to a gene. This CDR3 is built from 17 residues. CDR3 sequence: CASSSGQGRGAKNIQYF. The CDR3 region has the DNA TGTGCCAGCAGTTCGGGACAGGGAAGGGGGGCCAAAAACATTCAGTACTTC.

V is TRBV12-3 or TRBV12-4 and J is TRBJ1-1, with D perhaps TRBD1 (6 bases). The CDR3 contains 16 residues. The V gene lost 6 bases and the J gene lost 1 base, with 18 bases spanning the gap. Written as DNA, the CDR3 is TGTGCCAGCAGACCCGCCGGGACACCAAAGAACACTGAAGCTTTCTTT. Translating it yields CASRPAGTPKNTEAFF.

This clonotype turned up a few times. The chain employs TRBV14 and TRBJ2-7, with D uncertain. Germline V gene data show CDR1 as SGHDN and CDR2 as FVKESK. There are 18 residues in the CDR3. Trimming removed 1 base at V and 3 bases at J, with 22 bases between. CDR3: CASSQAVSLSHDDYEQYF. In nucleotides, the CDR3 is TGTGCCAGCAGCCAAGCTGTCAGCCTTTCCCACGACGACTACGAGCAGTACTTC. The complete variable domain, with remaining parts taken from reference TRBV14 and TRBJ2-7, reads EAGVTQFPSHSVIEKGQTVTLRCDPISGHDNLYWYRRVMGKEIKFLLHFVKESKQDESGMPNNRFLAERTGGTYSTLKVQPAELEDSGVYFCASSQAVSLSHDDYEQYFGPGTRLTVT.

This clonotype was picked up many times. The chain recombines TRBV13 with TRBJ1-2; no clear D. Trimming pared 0 bases from V and 5 bases from J, leaving 4 bases between. CDR1 and CDR2 (germline): PRHDT, FYEKMQ (reference sequence). The CDR3 spans 12 residues. The CDR3 coding sequence is TGTGCCAGCAGCTTAGGCCCGTATGGCTACACCTTC. Residues: CASSLGPYGYTF.

V and J are TRBV18 and TRBJ2-7; 7 bases are a match to TRBD1. The CDR3 covers 14 residues. Per the germline V gene, CDR1 is KGHSH and CDR2 is LQKENI. The V and J ends lost 2 bases and 3 bases, in that order; junction bases with no gene match: 4. CDR3 loop: CASSPATGIYEQYF. The CDR3 nucleotides read TGTGCCAGCTCACCAGCGACAGGGATCTACGAGCAGTACTTC. Variable domain in full (rest from reference TRBV18 and TRBJ2-7): NAGVMQNPRHLVRRRGQEARLRCSPMKGHSHVYWYRQLPEEGLKFMVYLQKENIIDESGMPKERFSAEFPKEGPSILRIQQVVRGDSAAYFCASSPATGIYEQYFGPGTRLTVT.

This clonotype was recorded many times. The chain links TRBV9 to TRBJ2-2; 9 bases line up with TRBD2. The CDR3 spans 19 residues. Germline V lookup: CDR1 SGDLS, CDR2 YYNGEE. J was trimmed by 0 bases and V by 0 bases; bases with no gene match: 9. CDR3 DNA sequence: TGTGCCAGCAGCGTAGCGCGCGGGAGGGCCCCTTCGAACACCGGGGAGCTGTTTTTT. Its protein product is CASSVARGRAPSNTGELFF. The full variable domain, its missing parts supplied by reference TRBV9 and TRBJ2-2, is DSGVTQTPKHLITATGQRVTLRCSPRSGDLSVYWYQQSLDQGLQFLIQYYNGEERAKGNILERFSAQQFPDLHSELNLSSLELGDSALYFCASSVARGRAPSNTGELFFGEGSRLTVL.

In its sample, this clonotype was seen a few times. This chain connects TRBV14 to TRBJ2-1, with unresolved D. The germline CDR1 and CDR2 sequences are SGHDN and FVKESK. The CDR3 length is 15 residues. Trimming pared 4 bases from V and 2 bases from J, leaving 12 bases between. The CDR3 DNA follows: TGTGCCAGCAGCCTTAGACTGCCCGCCTACAATGAGCAGTTCTTC. Translation: CASSLRLPAYNEQFF. The full variable domain, its missing parts supplied by reference TRBV14 and TRBJ2-1, is EAGVTQFPSHSVIEKGQTVTLRCDPISGHDNLYWYRRVMGKEIKFLLHFVKESKQDESGMPNNRFLAERTGGTYSTLKVQPAELEDSGVYFCASSLRLPAYNEQFFGPGTRLTVL.

This clonotype has at least ten counts. J is TRBJ2-5 and V is TRBV29-1; 14 nucleotides line up with TRBD2. Germline CDR1 is SQVTM and CDR2 is ANQGSEA. V gave up 3 bases and J gave up 5 bases; unmatched junction bases: 14. The CDR3 runs to 18 residues. The CDR3 DNA reads as TGCAGCGTTGACGGGACTAGCGGGAGTATGGACCCCCAGGAGACCCAGTACTTC. Protein: CSVDGTSGSMDPQETQYF.

The chain links TRBV7-2 to TRBJ2-2, with 7 bases matching TRBD2. With 4 bases clipped from V and 6 bases from J, the junction kept 5 bases outside the gene matches. CDR1 and CDR2 (germline): SGHTA, FQGNSA. The CDR3 loop spans 14 amino acids. The CDR3 protein is CASSYLAAPGELFF. In DNA form, the CDR3 reads TGTGCCAGCAGCTACCTAGCGGCCCCCGGGGAGCTGTTTTTT.

This clonotype was seen many times. The rearrangement joins TRBV29-1 to TRBJ2-7, with 9 bases aligning to TRBD2. V trimming: 3 bases; J trimming: 7 bases; junction bases outside the gene matches: 10. CDR1 and CDR2 (germline): SQVTM, ANQGSEA. The CDR3 has 14 amino acids. DNA for the CDR3: TGCAGCGTTGATTCTGCGGGAGGGCCGGGAGAGCAGTACTTC. This codes for CSVDSAGGPGEQYF.

This clonotype has a count of ten or more. This rearrangement joins TRBV12-3 or TRBV12-4 to TRBJ2-1; tentative D call: TRBD2 (6 bases). The CDR3 sequence is 14 residues long. V shed 5 bases and J shed 8 bases, with 16 bases lying between them. As DNA, the CDR3 is TGTGCCAGCAGTCCGGGGTCGGGACTGCATGAGCAGTTCTTC. It codes for CASSPGSGLHEQFF.